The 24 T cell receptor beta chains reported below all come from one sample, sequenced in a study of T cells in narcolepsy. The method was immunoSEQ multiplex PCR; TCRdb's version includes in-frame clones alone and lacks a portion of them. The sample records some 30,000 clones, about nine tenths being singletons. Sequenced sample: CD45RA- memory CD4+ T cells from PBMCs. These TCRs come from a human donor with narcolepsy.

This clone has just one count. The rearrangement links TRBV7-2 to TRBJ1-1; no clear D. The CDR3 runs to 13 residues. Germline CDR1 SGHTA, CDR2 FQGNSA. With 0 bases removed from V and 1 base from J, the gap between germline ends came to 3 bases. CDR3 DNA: TGTGCCAGCAGCTTAGCGGAGAACACTGAAGCTTTCTTT. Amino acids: CASSLAENTEAFF.

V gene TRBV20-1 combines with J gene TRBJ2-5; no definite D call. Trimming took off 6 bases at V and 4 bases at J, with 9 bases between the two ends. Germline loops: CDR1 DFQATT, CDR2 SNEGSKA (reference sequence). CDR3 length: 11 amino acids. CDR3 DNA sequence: TGCAGTGCCACTCCATCAGAGACCCAGTACTTC. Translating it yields CSATPSETQYF.

The CDR3: CATSRDWGSNQPQHF. The CDR3 DNA follows: TGTGCCACCAGCAGAGACTGGGGTAGCAATCAGCCCCAGCATTTT. The chain is built from TRBV15 and TRBJ1-5; D gene uncertain. From germline, CDR1 is LNHNV and CDR2 YYDKDF (reference sequence). V lost 0 bases, J lost 0 bases, and 6 bases lay in between. This CDR3 is built from 15 residues.

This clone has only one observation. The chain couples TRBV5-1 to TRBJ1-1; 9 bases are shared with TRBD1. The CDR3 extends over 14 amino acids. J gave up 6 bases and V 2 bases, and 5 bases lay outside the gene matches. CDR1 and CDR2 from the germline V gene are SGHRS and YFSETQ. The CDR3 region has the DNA TGCGCCAGCAGCTTACAGGGGGCGCAGGCTGAAGCTTTCTTT. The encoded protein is CASSLQGAQAEAFF.

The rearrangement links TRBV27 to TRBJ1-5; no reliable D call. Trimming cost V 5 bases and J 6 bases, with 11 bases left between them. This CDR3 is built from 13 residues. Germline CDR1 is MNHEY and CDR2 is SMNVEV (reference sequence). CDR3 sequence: CASSERRGQPQHF. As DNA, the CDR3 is TGTGCCAGCAGTGAACGTCGGGGTCAGCCCCAGCATTTT.

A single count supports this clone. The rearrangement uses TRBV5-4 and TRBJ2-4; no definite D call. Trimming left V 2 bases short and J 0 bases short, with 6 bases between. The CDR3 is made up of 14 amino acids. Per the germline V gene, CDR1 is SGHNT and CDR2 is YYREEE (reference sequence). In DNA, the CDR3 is TGTGCCAGCAGCTTATGGGGAGCCAAAAACATTCAGTACTTC. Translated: CASSLWGAKNIQYF.

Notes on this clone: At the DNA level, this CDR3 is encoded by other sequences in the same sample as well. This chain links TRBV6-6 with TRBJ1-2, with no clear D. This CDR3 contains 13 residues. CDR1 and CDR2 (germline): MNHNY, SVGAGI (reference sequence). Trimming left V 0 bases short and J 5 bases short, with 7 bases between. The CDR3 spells CASSYSQLYGYTF. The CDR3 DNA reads TGTGCCAGCAGTTACTCTCAGTTATATGGCTACACCTTC.

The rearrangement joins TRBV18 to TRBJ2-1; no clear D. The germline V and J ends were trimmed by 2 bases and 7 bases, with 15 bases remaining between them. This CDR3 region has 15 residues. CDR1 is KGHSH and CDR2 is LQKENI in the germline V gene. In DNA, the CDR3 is TGTGCCAGCTCACCAGGCGCGATACAGATGAATGAGCAGTTCTTC. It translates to CASSPGAIQMNEQFF.

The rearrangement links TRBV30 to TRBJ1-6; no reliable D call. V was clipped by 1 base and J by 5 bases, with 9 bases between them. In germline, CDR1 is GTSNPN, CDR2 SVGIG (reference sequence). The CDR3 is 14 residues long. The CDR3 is CAWSENRHNSPLHF. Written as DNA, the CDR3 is TGTGCCTGGAGTGAGAACCGCCATAATTCACCCCTCCACTTT.

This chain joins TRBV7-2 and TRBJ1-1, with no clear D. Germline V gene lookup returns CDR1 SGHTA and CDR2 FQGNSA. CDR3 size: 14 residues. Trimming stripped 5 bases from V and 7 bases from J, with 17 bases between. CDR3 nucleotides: TGTGCCAGCAGCCCGGACCCAGAGCCCGTTGAAGCTTTCTTT. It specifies CASSPDPEPVEAFF.

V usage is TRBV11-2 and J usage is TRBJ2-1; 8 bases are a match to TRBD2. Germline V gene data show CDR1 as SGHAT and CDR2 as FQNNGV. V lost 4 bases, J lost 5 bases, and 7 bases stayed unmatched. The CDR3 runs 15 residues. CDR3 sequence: CASSSQSGGNNEQFF. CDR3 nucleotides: TGTGCCAGCAGCTCGCAAAGCGGGGGAAACAATGAGCAGTTCTTC.

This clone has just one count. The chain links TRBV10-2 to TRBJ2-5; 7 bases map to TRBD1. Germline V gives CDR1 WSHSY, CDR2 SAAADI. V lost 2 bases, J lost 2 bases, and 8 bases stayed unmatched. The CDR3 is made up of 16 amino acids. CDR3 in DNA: TGCGCCAGCAGTGAGGGAAAGGGGGCATGGCAAGAGACCCAGTACTTC. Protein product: CASSEGKGAWQETQYF.

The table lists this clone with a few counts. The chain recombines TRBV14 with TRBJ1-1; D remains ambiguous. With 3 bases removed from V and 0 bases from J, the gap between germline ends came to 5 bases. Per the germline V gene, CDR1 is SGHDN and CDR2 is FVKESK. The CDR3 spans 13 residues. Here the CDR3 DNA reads TGTGCCAGCAGCCAGACGGTGAACACTGAAGCTTTCTTT. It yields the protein CASSQTVNTEAFF.

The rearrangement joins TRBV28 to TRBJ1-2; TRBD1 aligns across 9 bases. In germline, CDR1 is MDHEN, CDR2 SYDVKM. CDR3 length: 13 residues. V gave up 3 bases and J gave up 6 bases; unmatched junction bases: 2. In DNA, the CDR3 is TGTGCCAGCAGTTTGGGGACAGGGAATGGCTACACCTTC. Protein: CASSLGTGNGYTF.

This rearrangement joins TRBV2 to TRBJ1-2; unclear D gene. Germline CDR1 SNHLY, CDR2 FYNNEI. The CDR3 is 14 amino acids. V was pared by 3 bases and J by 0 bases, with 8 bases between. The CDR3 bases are TGTGCCAGCAGTGAGCTCATAGCTAACTATGGCTACACCTTC. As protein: CASSELIANYGYTF.

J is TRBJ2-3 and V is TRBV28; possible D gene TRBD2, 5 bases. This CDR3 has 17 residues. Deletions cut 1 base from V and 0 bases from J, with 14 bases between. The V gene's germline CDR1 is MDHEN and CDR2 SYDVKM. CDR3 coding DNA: TGTGCCAGCAGTTTATCGGGGATAGGAATGAGCACAGATACGCAGTATTTT. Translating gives CASSLSGIGMSTDTQYF.

CDR3 DNA sequence: TGCGCCAGCAGCCCCGGACAGGGGGGGTACGAGCAGTACGTC. Translation: CASSPGQGGYEQYV. The V call is TRBV5-1, the J call TRBJ2-7, with 10 nucleotides matching TRBD1. The CDR3 covers 14 residues. The germline V gene has CDR1 SGHRS and CDR2 YFSETQ. V trimming: 4 bases; J trimming: 4 bases; junction bases outside the gene matches: 5.

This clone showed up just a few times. CDR3 sequence reads: CASSLEPQSDYGYTF. The CDR3, as DNA: TGTGCCAGCAGCTTGGAGCCACAGTCTGACTATGGCTACACCTTC. The V gene is TRBV5-6, the J gene TRBJ1-2; no clear D. Germline-derived CDR1 and CDR2 are SGHDT and YYEEEE. There are 15 residues in the CDR3. The V and J ends lost 0 bases and 3 bases respectively, with 12 bases between them.

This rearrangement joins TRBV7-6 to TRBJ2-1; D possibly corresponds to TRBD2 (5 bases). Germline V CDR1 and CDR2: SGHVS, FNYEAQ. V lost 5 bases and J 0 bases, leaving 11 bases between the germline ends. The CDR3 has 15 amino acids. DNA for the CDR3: TGTGCCAGCAGCCCTCAGCGGAACTCCTACAATGAGCAGTTCTTC. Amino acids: CASSPQRNSYNEQFF.

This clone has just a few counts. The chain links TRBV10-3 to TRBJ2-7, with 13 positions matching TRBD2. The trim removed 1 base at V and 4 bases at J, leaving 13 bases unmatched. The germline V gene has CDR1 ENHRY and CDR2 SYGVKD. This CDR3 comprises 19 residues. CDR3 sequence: CAISELWLGLAGDNYEQYF. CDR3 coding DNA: TGTGCCATCAGTGAGTTATGGTTAGGACTAGCGGGGGATAATTACGAGCAGTACTTC.

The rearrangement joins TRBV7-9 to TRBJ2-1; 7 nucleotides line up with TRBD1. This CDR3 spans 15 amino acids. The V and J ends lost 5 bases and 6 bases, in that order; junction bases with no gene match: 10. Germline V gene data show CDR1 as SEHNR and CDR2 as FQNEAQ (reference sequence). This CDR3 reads CASSQTTGQVNEQFF. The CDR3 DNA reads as TGTGCCAGCAGCCAAACGACAGGGCAGGTCAATGAGCAGTTCTTC. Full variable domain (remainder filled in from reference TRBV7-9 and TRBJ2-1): DTGVSQNPRHKITKRGQNVTFRCDPISEHNRLYWYRQTLGQGPEFLTYFQNEAQLEKSRLLSDRFSAERPKGSFSTLEIQRTEQGDSAMYLCASSQTTGQVNEQFFGPGTRLTVL.

DNA of the CDR3: TGTGCCAGCAGCTATGGGACAGGGGGCACTGAAGCTTTCTTT. Amino acid sequence: CASSYGTGGTEAFF. The chain joins TRBV11-1 to TRBJ1-1, with 11 bases that match TRBD1. The ends lost 4 bases at V and 4 bases at J; junction bases unmatched: 2. This CDR3 is built from 14 residues. The germline V gene encodes CDR1 SGHAT and CDR2 FQDESV (reference sequence).

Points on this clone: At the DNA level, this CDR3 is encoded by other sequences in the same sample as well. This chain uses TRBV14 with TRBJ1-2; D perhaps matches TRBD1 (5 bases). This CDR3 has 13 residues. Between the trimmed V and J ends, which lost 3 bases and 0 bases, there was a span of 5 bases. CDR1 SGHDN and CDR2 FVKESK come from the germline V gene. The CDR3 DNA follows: TGTGCCAGCAGCCAGGGGGCTAACTATGGCTACACCTTC. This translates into CASSQGANYGYTF.

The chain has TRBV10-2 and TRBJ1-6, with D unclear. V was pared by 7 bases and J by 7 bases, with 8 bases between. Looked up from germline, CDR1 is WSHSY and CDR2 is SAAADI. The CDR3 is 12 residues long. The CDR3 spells CASMTQNSPLHF. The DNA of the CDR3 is TGCGCCAGCATGACCCAGAATTCACCCCTCCACTTT.